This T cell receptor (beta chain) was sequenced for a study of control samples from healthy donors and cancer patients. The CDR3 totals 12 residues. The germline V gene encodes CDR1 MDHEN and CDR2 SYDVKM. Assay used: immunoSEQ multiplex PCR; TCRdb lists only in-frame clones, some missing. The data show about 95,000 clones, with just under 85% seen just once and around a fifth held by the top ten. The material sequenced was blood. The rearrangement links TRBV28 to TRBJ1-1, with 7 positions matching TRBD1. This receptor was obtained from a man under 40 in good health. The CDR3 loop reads CAVTGVVTEAFF. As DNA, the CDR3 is TGTGCGGTAACAGGGGTGGTGACTGAAGCTTTCTTT.